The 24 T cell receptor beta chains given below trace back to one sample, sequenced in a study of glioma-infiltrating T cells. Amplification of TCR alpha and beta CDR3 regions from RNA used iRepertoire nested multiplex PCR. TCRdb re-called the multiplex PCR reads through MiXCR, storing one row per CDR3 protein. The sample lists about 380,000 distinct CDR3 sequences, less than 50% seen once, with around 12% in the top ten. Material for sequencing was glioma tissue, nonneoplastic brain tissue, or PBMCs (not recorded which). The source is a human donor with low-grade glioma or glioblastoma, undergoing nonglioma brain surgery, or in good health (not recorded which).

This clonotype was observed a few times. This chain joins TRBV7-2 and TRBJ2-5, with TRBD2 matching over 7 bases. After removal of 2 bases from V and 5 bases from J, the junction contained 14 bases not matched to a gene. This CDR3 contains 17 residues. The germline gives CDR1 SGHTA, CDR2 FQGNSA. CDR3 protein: CASSLFPRGRAGETQYF. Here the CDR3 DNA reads TGTGCCAGCAGCTTATTCCCCCGAGGGAGGGCCGGGGAGACCCAGTACTTC.

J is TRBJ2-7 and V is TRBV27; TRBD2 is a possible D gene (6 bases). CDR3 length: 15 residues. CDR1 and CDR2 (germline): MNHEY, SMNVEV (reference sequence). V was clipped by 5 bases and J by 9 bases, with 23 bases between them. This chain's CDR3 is CASSLAGRSGDGQYF. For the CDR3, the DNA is TGTGCCAGCAGTCTCGCGGGGAGATCCGGCGACGGGCAGTACTTC.

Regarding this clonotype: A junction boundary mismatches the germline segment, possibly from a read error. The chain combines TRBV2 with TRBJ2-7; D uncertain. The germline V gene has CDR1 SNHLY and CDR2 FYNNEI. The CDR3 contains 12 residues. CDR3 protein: CASSSIGGEPYF. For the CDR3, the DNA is TGTGCCAGCAGCTCTATTGGCGGAGAGCCGTACTTC.

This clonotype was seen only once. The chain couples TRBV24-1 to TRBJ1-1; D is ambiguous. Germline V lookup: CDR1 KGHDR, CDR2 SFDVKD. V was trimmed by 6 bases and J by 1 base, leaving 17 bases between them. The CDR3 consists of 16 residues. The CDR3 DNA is TGTGCCACCAGTAAACCCGGACGACGGACGAACACTGAAGCTTTCTTT. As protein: CATSKPGRRTNTEAFF.

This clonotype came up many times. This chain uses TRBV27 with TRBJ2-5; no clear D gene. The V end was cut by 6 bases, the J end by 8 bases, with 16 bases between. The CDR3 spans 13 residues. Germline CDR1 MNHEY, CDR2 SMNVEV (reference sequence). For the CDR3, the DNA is TGTGCCAGCAGCCCACACGTTTTAGCTACCCAGTACTTC. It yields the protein CASSPHVLATQYF.

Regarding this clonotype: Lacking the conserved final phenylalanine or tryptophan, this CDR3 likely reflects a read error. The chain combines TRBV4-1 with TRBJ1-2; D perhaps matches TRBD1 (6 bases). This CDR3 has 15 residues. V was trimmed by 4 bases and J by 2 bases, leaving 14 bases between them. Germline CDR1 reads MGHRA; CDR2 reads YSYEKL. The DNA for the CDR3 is TGCGCCAGCAGCCTTGGGGGGGGGCCCAACTATGGCTACACCTTA. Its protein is CASSLGGGPNYGYTL.

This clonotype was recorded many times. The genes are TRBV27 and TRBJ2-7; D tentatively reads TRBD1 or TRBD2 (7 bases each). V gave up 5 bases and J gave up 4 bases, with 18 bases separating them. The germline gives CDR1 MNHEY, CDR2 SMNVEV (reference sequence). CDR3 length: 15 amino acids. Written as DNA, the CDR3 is TGTGCCAGCAGTCCAGGGGGGACTATAGGGTACGAGCAGTACTTC. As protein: CASSPGGTIGYEQYF.

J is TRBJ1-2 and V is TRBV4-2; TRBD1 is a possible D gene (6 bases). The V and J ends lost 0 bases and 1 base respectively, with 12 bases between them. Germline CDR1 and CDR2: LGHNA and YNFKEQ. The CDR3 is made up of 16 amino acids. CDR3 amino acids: CASSQELRTVNYGYTF. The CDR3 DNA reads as TGTGCCAGCAGCCAAGAACTCAGGACAGTTAACTATGGCTACACCTTC.

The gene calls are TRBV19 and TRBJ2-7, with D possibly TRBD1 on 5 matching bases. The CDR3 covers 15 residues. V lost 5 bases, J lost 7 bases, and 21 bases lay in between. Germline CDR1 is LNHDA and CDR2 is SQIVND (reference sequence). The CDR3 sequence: CASSPRDSSTREQYF. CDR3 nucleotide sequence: TGTGCCAGTAGTCCCCGCGACAGCTCAACGAGGGAGCAGTACTTC.

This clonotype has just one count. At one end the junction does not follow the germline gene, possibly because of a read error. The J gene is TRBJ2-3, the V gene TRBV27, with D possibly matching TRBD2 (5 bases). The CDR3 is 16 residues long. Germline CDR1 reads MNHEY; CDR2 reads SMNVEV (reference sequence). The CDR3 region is CAGRLRVEDSTDTQYF. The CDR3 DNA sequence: TGTGCCGGCAGACTAAGGGTAGAGGACAGCACAGATACGCAGTATTTT.

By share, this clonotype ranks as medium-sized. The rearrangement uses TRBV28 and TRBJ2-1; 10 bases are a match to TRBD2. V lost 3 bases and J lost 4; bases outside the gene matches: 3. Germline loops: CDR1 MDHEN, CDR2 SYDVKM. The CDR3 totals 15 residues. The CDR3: CASSFGTSAYNEQFF. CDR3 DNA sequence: TGTGCCAGCAGTTTCGGGACTAGCGCTTACAATGAGCAGTTCTTC.

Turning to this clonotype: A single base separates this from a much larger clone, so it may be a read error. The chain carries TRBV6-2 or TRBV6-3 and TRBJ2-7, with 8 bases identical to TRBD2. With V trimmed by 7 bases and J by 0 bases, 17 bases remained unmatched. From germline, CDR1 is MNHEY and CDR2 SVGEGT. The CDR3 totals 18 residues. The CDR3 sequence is CASTLPGTRGRSSYEQYF. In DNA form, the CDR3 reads TGTGCCAGCACCCTACCCGGGACTAGAGGCCGAAGCTCCTACGAGCAGTACTTC.

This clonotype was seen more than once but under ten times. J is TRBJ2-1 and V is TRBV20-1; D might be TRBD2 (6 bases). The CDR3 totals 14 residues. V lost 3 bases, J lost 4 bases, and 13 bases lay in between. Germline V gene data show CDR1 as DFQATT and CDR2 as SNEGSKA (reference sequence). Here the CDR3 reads CSASLAIYYNEQFF. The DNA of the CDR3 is TGCAGTGCTAGTCTAGCGATTTATTACAATGAGCAGTTCTTC.

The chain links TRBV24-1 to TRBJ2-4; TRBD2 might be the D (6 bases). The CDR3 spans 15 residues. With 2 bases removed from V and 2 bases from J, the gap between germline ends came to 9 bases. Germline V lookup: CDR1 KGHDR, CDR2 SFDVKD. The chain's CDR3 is CATSDWRGSKNIQYF. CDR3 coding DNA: TGTGCCACCAGTGATTGGAGGGGATCCAAAAACATTCAGTACTTC.

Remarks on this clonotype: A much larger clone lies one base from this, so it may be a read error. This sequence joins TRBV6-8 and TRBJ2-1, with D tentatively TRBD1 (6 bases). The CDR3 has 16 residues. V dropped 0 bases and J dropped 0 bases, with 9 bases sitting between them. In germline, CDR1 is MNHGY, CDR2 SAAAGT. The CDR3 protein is CASSYSSRGSYNEQFF. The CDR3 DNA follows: TGTGCCAGCAGTTACTCGAGCAGGGGCTCCTACAATGAGCAGTTCTTC.

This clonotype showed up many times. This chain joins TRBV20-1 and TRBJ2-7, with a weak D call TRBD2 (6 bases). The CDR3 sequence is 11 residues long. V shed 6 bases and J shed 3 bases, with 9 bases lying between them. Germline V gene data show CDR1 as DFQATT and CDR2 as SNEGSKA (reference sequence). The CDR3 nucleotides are TGCAGTGCGAGACTAGACTACGAGCAGTACTTC. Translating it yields CSARLDYEQYF.

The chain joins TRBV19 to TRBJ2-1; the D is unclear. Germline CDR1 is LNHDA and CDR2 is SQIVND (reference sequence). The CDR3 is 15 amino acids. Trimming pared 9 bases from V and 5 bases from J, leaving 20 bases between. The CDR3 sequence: CASQLDSWTHNEQFF. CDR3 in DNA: TGTGCCAGCCAGCTGGATAGTTGGACCCACAATGAGCAGTTCTTC.

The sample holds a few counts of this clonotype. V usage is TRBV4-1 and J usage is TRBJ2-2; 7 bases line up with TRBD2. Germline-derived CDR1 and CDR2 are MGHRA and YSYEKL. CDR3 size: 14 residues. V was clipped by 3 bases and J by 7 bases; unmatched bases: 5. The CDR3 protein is CASSHRLARGELFF. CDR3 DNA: TGCGCCAGCAGCCACCGACTAGCTCGCGGGGAGCTGTTTTTT.

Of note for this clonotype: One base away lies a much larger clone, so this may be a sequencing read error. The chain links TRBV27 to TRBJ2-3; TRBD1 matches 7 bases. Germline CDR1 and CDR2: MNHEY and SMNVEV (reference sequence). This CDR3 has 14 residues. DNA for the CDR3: TGTGCCAGCAGGGGACAGAGTAGCACAGATATGCAGTATTTT. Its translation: CASRGQSSTDMQYF.

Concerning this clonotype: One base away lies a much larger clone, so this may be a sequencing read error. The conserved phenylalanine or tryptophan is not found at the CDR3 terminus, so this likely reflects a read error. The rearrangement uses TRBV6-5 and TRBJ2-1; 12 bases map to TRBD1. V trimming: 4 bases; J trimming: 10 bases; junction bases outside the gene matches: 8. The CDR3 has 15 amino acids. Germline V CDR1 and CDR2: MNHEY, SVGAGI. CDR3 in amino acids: CASSSRDRGPDEQFL. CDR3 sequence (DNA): TGTGCCAGCAGTTCCCGGGACAGGGGGCCTGACGAGCAGTTCCTC.

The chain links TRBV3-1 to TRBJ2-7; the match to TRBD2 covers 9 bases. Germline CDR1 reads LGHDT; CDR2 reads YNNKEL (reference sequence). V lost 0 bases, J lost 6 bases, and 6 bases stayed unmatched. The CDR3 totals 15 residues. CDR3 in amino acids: CASSQDLASGIEQYF. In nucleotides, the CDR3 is TGTGCCAGCAGCCAAGATTTGGCTAGCGGGATCGAGCAGTACTTC.

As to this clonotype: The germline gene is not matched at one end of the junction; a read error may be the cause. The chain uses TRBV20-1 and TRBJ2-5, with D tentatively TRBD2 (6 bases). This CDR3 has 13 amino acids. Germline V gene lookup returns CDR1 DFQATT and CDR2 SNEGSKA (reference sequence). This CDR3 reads CSAKVLARETKYF. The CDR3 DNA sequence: TGCAGTGCTAAGGTTCTAGCGAGGGAGACCAAGTACTTC.

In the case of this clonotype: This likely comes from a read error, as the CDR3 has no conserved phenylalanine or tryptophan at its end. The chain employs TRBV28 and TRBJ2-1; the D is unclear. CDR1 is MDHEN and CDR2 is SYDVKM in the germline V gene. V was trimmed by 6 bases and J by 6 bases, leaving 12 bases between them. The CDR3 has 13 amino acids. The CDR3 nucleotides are TGTGCCAGCAGGGCAGGTACTCCCAATGAGCAGTTCTTA. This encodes CASRAGTPNEQFL.

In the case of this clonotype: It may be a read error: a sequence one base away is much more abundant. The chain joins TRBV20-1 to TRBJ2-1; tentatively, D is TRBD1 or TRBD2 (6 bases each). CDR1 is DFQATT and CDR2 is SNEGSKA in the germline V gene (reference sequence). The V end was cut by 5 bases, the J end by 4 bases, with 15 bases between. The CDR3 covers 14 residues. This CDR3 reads CSAQCGTPYNEQFF. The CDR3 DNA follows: TGCAGTGCTCAATGCGGGACACCGTACAATGAGCAGTTCTTC.